The source of this T cell receptor (beta chain) is a study of blood T cell repertoires in COVID-19. Study at large: Spain, Italy and the United States supplied samples that represented acute and convalescent COVID-19. PBMCs, B-cell-depleted T cells, or T cells were the source of the cDNA or gDNA that made up the material.

The protocol was immunoSEQ multiplex PCR, while the TCRdb copy is restricted to in-frame clones and leaves out a portion. The sample contains about 140,000 clones, over 75% of which appear only once. V was clipped by 4 bases and J by 5 bases; unmatched bases: 6. Germline-derived CDR1 and CDR2 are SGHNT and YYREEE (reference sequence). The CDR3 sequence is 13 residues long. The genes are TRBV5-4 and TRBJ2-7, with 7 positions matching TRBD1. The origin of this receptor is a man in his fifties or sixties with active or convalescent COVID-19. The specimen was peripheral blood. This chain's CDR3 is CASSPQGSHEQYF. The DNA for the CDR3 is TGTGCCAGCAGCCCACAGGGGAGCCACGAGCAGTACTTC.